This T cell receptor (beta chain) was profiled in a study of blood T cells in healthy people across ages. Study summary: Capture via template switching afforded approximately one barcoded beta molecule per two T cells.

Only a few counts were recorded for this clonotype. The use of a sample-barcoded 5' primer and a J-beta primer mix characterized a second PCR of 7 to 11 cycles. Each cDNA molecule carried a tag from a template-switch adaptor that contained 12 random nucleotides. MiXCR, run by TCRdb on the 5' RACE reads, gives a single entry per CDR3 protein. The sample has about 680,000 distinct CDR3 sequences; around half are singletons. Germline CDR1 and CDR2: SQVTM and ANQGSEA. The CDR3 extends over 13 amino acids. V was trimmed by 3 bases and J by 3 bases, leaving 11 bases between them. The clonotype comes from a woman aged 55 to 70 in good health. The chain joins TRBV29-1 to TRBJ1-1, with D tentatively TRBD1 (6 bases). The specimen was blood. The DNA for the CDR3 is TGCAGCGTTGACGGACAGAGGGACACTGAAGCTTTCTTT. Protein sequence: CSVDGQRDTEAFF.